Shown below are 29 T cell receptor beta chains from a single sample sequenced in a study of cytomegalovirus exposure and HLA in healthy donors. Only in-frame clones appear in the TCRdb table, and some are missing; sequencing was by immunoSEQ multiplex PCR. Seen here are 130,000 to 150,000 clones, 85% to 90% observed once, and the top ten hold 3% to 3.5%. Sequencing was done on a sample of PBMCs. Receptors originate from a woman between 18 and 30 years old in good health and CMV-seropositive.

The chain links TRBV29-1 to TRBJ2-7; D not certain. The CDR3 extends over 13 amino acids. Germline CDR1 and CDR2: SQVTM and ANQGSEA. Trimming took 4 bases from V and 1 from J, leaving 11 bases between them. CDR3 bases: TGCAGCGTTGTCAATAGATCGTCCTACGAGCAGTACTTC. Protein sequence: CSVVNRSSYEQYF.

The chain carries TRBV19 and TRBJ2-1; no clear D gene. The germline gives CDR1 LNHDA, CDR2 SQIVND (reference sequence). Deletions cut 7 bases from V and 6 bases from J, with 16 bases between. The CDR3 consists of 14 residues. The CDR3, as DNA: TGTGCCAGTAACCCCCAGGTCTCGACCAATGAGCAGTTCTTC. Encoded protein: CASNPQVSTNEQFF.

CDR3 in amino acids: CASSLVSTGSGNTIYF. The CDR3 DNA reads TGCGCCAGCAGCTTGGTGTCTACAGGCTCTGGAAACACCATATATTTT. The J gene is TRBJ1-3, the V gene TRBV5-1, with D perhaps TRBD1 (5 bases). CDR3 length: 16 amino acids. Per the germline V gene, CDR1 is SGHRS and CDR2 is YFSETQ. Trimming left V 0 bases short and J 0 bases short, with 10 bases between.

This clone was recorded once. The chain links TRBV6-4 to TRBJ2-2; no definite D call. Trimming stripped 0 bases from V and 7 bases from J, with 6 bases between. CDR3 length: 13 amino acids. Germline V gene data show CDR1 as MRHNA and CDR2 as SNTAGT. The chain's CDR3 is CASSDSEHGELFF. CDR3 nucleotide sequence: TGTGCCAGCAGTGACTCAGAGCACGGGGAGCTGTTTTTT.

The chain recombines TRBV9 with TRBJ1-1; TRBD1 might be the D (5 bases). Per germline, CDR1 SGDLS and CDR2 YYNGEE. This CDR3 contains 15 residues. Trimming pared 4 bases from V and 5 bases from J, leaving 18 bases between. For the CDR3, the DNA is TGTGCCAGCAGCTCCTGGGGGGGAGAGGGAACTGAAGCTTTCTTT. It is translated as CASSSWGGEGTEAFF.

V gene TRBV6-6 combines with J gene TRBJ2-5, with 9 bases aligning to TRBD1. Trimming cost V 2 bases and J 4 bases; bases outside gene matches: 5. Per germline, CDR1 MNHNY and CDR2 SVGAGI (reference sequence). The CDR3 contains 15 residues. The CDR3 reads CASSYIGQGRETQYF. In DNA form, the CDR3 reads TGTGCCAGCAGTTACATCGGACAGGGGCGAGAGACCCAGTACTTC.

The chain is built from TRBV4-1 and TRBJ1-3; D might be TRBD1 (6 bases). The CDR3 sequence is 17 residues long. V lost 8 bases and J 0 bases, leaving 20 bases between the germline ends. The germline V gene encodes CDR1 MGHRA and CDR2 YSYEKL. As DNA, the CDR3 is TGCGCCAGCCACTCAACGACCGGACAGCGCTCTGGAAACACCATATATTTT. It yields the protein CASHSTTGQRSGNTIYF.

In its sample, this clone was seen a few times. The V call is TRBV20-1, the J call TRBJ1-2; D remains unclear. V was cut by 5 bases and J by 4 bases, with 5 bases left in between. This CDR3 is 10 amino acids long. Germline values: CDR1 DFQATT, CDR2 SNEGSKA (reference sequence). DNA for the CDR3: TGCAGTGCTGACACCTATGGCTACACCTTC. Translation: CSADTYGYTF.

The chain carries TRBV6-5 and TRBJ1-4; D gene uncertain. This CDR3 has 13 amino acids. Germline V CDR1 and CDR2: MNHEY, SVGAGI. V was cut by 2 bases and J by 8 bases, with 9 bases left in between. For the CDR3, the DNA is TGTGCCAGCAGTTACCGGAGTCGGGAAAAACTGTTTTTT. This translates into CASSYRSREKLFF.

This sequence joins TRBV4-1 and TRBJ1-1, with 11 bases matching TRBD1. The CDR3 is 15 residues long. Germline assignment: CDR1 MGHRA and CDR2 YSYEKL. The trim removed 5 bases at V and 5 bases at J, leaving 7 bases unmatched. The CDR3 coding sequence is TGCGCCAGCAGCGGACAGGGGGCAGTGGGGACTGAAGCTTTCTTT. Translated, it gives CASSGQGAVGTEAFF.

The CDR3 sequence is CASSLASSGNTIYF. The CDR3 bases are TGTGCCAGCAGCTTAGCGAGCTCTGGAAACACCATATATTTT. The rearrangement links TRBV7-2 to TRBJ1-3; D is unclear. Trimming shortened V by 0 bases and J by 0 bases, and 3 bases separated the two germline ends. CDR3 length: 14 residues. The V gene's germline CDR1 is SGHTA and CDR2 FQGNSA. Full variable domain (missing parts from reference TRBV7-2 and TRBJ1-3): GAGVSQSPSNKVTEKGKDVELRCDPISGHTALYWYRQSLGQGLEFLIYFQGNSAPDKSGLPSDRFSAERTGGSVSTLTIQRTQQEDSAVYLCASSLASSGNTIYFGEGSWLTVV.

J is TRBJ1-5 and V is TRBV30, with 7 nucleotides matching TRBD1. This CDR3 has 18 residues. Germline V gives CDR1 GTSNPN, CDR2 SVGIG (reference sequence). V gave up 1 base and J gave up 1 base; unmatched junction bases: 13. In DNA form, the CDR3 reads TGTGCCTGGAGTGCCCGACCTTGGGACAGCAGAAGCAATCAGCCCCAGCATTTT. Its protein product is CAWSARPWDSRSNQPQHF.

The chain couples TRBV9 to TRBJ1-4; D is possibly TRBD1 (5 bases). Trimming pared 0 bases from V and 7 bases from J, leaving 16 bases between. The CDR3 is 16 amino acids. The germline gives CDR1 SGDLS, CDR2 YYNGEE. The CDR3 bases are TGTGCCAGCAGCGTAGGGAACGGGGGGAGGAGTGAAAAACTGTTTTTT. The encoded protein is CASSVGNGGRSEKLFF.

The chain carries TRBV6-1 and TRBJ2-7, with 8 bases matching TRBD1. V lost 0 bases, J lost 3 bases, and 7 bases stayed unmatched. The V gene's germline CDR1 is MNHNS and CDR2 SASEGT. This CDR3 is 16 amino acids long. CDR3 DNA: TGTGCCAGCAGTGAAGCCCTACCGACAGGGGTCTACGAGCAGTACTTC. This encodes CASSEALPTGVYEQYF.

This chain links TRBV5-1 with TRBJ1-1; D gene uncertain. Trimming left V 1 base short and J 11 bases short, with 18 bases between. The CDR3 loop spans 14 amino acids. Germline-derived CDR1 and CDR2 are SGHRS and YFSETQ. CDR3 sequence reads: CASSLTQDAGGAFF. The CDR3 coding sequence is TGCGCCAGCAGCTTGACCCAAGATGCGGGTGGGGCTTTCTTT.

The V and J genes are TRBV19 and TRBJ1-5, with a possible D match to TRBD1 (5 bases). This CDR3 is 14 amino acids long. CDR1 is LNHDA and CDR2 is SQIVND in the germline V gene (reference sequence). Deletions cut 7 bases from V and 5 bases from J, with 15 bases between. CDR3 sequence: CASTPWGGDQPQHF. The CDR3 bases are TGTGCCAGTACCCCATGGGGGGGGGATCAGCCCCAGCATTTT.

The chain carries TRBV11-3 and TRBJ2-1; TRBD2 matches at 8 bases. V lost 5 bases, J lost 6 bases, and 6 bases stayed unmatched. The CDR3 is made up of 14 amino acids. CDR1 and CDR2 (germline): SGHNT, YENEEA. CDR3 sequence reads: CASSLRGLVNEQFF. Written as DNA, the CDR3 is TGTGCCAGCAGCCTAAGGGGACTAGTCAATGAGCAGTTCTTC.

This clone was seen once. This chain connects TRBV30 to TRBJ2-3; TRBD2 matches 7 bases. V lost 8 bases to trimming and J lost 1 base; unmatched junction nucleotides: 6. There are 13 residues in the CDR3. Germline V lookup: CDR1 GTSNPN, CDR2 SVGIG (reference sequence). The CDR3 region is CAVRSGGTDTQYF. The CDR3 bases are TGTGCCGTGAGGAGCGGGGGCACAGATACGCAGTATTTT. Combining the CDR3 with reference TRBV30 and TRBJ2-3 gives the whole variable domain SQTIHQWPATLVQPVGSPLSLECTVEGTSNPNLYWYRQAAGRGLQLLFYSVGIGQISSEVPQNLSASRPQDRQFILSSKKLLLSDSGFYLCAVRSGGTDTQYFGPGTRLTVL.

The CDR3 DNA follows: TGCAGTGCTACCCATGGTAGAGGGCAGTACTTC. Encoded protein: CSATHGRGQYF. The rearrangement uses TRBV20-1 and TRBJ2-7; D gene ambiguous. V was trimmed by 4 bases and J by 9 bases, leaving 13 bases between them. The CDR3 covers 11 residues. CDR1 and CDR2 (germline): DFQATT, SNEGSKA (reference sequence).

The table lists this clone with a count of one. The CDR3 DNA is TGTGCCAGCAGTGTTGGCAGGGGGTTGAATCAGCCCCAGCATTTT. Its protein is CASSVGRGLNQPQHF. The V and J genes are TRBV6-1 and TRBJ1-5; 7 bases agree with TRBD1. The junction had 7 bases not matched to a gene; V was cut back by 4 bases and J by 4 bases. The germline gives CDR1 MNHNS, CDR2 SASEGT. The CDR3 covers 15 residues.

This clone has just one count. The CDR3 nucleotides are TGCGCCAGCAGTCGAGACGGAGCCAATGAGCAGTTCTTC. Its protein is CASSRDGANEQFF. The chain recombines TRBV5-1 with TRBJ2-1; D is ambiguous. Germline V gene lookup returns CDR1 SGHRS and CDR2 YFSETQ. The CDR3 runs 13 residues. V shed 5 bases and J shed 6 bases, with 12 bases lying between them.

This chain uses TRBV30 with TRBJ2-1; tentatively, D is TRBD1 (5 bases). Trimming shortened V by 0 bases and J by 8 bases, and 8 bases separated the two germline ends. The CDR3 is 12 amino acids. Germline V lookup: CDR1 GTSNPN, CDR2 SVGIG (reference sequence). The DNA for the CDR3 is TGTGCCTGGAGTGTACAGACAGATGAGCAGTTCTTC. It yields the protein CAWSVQTDEQFF. Combining the CDR3 with reference TRBV30 and TRBJ2-1 gives the whole variable domain SQTIHQWPATLVQPVGSPLSLECTVEGTSNPNLYWYRQAAGRGLQLLFYSVGIGQISSEVPQNLSASRPQDRQFILSSKKLLLSDSGFYLCAWSVQTDEQFFGPGTRLTVL.

The chain has TRBV30 and TRBJ2-6, with D possibly being TRBD1 (6 bases). Between the trimmed V and J ends, which lost 1 base and 19 bases, there was a span of 26 bases. CDR3 length: 15 amino acids. Germline assignment: CDR1 GTSNPN and CDR2 SVGIG (reference sequence). For the CDR3, the DNA is TGTGCCTGGAGTGGGGGCAGGGGCACGCTCTGGGGCCTAACTTTC. Translated, it gives CAWSGGRGTLWGLTF.

The V and J genes are TRBV30 and TRBJ2-7, with 8 bases that match TRBD2. Germline assignment: CDR1 GTSNPN and CDR2 SVGIG (reference sequence). The J segment lost 3 bases and the V segment lost 8 bases, leaving 12 bases of the junction unmatched. The CDR3 consists of 14 residues. CDR3 in DNA: TGTGCCCTAACCGATCGGGGGGGGGACTACGAGCAGTACTTC. Translated: CALTDRGGDYEQYF.

The chain joins TRBV29-1 to TRBJ2-7, with 9 bases fitting TRBD1. The CDR3 loop spans 13 amino acids. The V gene's germline CDR1 is SQVTM and CDR2 ANQGSEA. Trimming took 7 bases from V and 6 from J; bases not matched to a gene: 10. The CDR3 nucleotides are TGCAGCGCAACTGAGGACAGGGGCGGCGAGCAGTACTTC. It specifies CSATEDRGGEQYF.

The chain joins TRBV25-1 to TRBJ2-5; TRBD1 might be the D (5 bases). Trimming stripped 6 bases from V and 5 bases from J, with 13 bases between. The CDR3 has 13 residues. Germline V CDR1 and CDR2: MGHDK, SYGVNS. In DNA, the CDR3 is TGTGCCAGCAGCCTTACTGCAGGGGAGACCCAGTACTTC. It specifies CASSLTAGETQYF.

CDR3 nucleotides: TGTGCCAGCAGTGTAGATAGCGGGATTATTACAAATGAGCAGTTCTTC. Amino acid sequence: CASSVDSGIITNEQFF. The V call is TRBV6-1, the J call TRBJ2-1, with 8 bases identical to TRBD2. Germline assignment: CDR1 MNHNS and CDR2 SASEGT. The trim removed 4 bases at V and 7 bases at J, leaving 12 bases unmatched. The CDR3 sequence is 16 residues long.

Only a few counts were recorded for this clone. This chain's CDR3 is CASSQEVRSYEQYF. DNA for the CDR3: TGCGCCAGCAGCCAAGAAGTGCGCTCCTACGAGCAGTACTTC. The chain is built from TRBV4-1 and TRBJ2-7; no definite D call. CDR1 and CDR2 (germline): MGHRA, YSYEKL. The germline V and J ends were trimmed by 0 bases and 0 bases, with 6 bases remaining between them. This CDR3 region has 14 residues.

This clone has ten or more counts. This chain uses TRBV6-5 with TRBJ2-7; 9 nucleotides agree with TRBD1. The trim removed 7 bases at V and 4 bases at J, leaving 11 bases unmatched. Germline CDR1 MNHEY, CDR2 SVGAGI. CDR3 length: 15 amino acids. The CDR3 coding sequence is TGTGCCAGCACCCGAAAACCGGGACAGGGATACGAGCAGTACTTC. Residues: CASTRKPGQGYEQYF.